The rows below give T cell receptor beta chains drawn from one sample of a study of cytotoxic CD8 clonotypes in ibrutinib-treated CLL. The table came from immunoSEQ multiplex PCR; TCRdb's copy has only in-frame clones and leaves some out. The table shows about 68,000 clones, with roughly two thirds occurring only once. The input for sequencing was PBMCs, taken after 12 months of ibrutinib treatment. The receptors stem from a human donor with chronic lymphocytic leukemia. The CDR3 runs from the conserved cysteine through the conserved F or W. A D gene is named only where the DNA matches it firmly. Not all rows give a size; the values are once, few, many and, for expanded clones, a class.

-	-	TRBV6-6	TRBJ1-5	TGTGCCAGCAGTTACTGGCAGGCCAACAATCAGCCCCAGCATTTT	CASSYWQANNQPQHF
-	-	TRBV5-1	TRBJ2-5	TGCGCCAGCAGCTTGGAGGGGTTGGAGACCCAGTACTTC	CASSLEGLETQYF
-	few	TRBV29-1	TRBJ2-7	TGCAGCGTTAAACAGGGCTACGAGCAGTACTTC	CSVKQGYEQYF
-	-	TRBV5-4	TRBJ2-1	TGTGCCAGCAGCTCAAAACAGGGTATGAATGAGCAGTTCTTC	CASSSKQGMNEQFF
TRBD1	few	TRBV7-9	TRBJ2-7	TGTGCCAGCGGCGCCACAGGGACAGGTAGCTCCTACGAGCAGTACTTC	CASGATGTGSSYEQYF
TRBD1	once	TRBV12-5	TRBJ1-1	TGTGCTAGTGGTCTCCACAGGGGGCTGCGGTACACTGAAGCTTTCTTT	CASGLHRGLRYTEAFF
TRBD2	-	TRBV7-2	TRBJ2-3	TGTGCCAGCACCACGGGGGGGAGCACAGATACGCAGTATTTT	CASTTGGSTDTQYF
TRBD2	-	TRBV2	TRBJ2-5	TGTGCCAGCAGTGGGCTAGCGGGGACCCAAGAGACCCAGTACTTC	CASSGLAGTQETQYF
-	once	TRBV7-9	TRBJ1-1	TGTGCCAGCAGCTTATCCCCCGATTGGGGCGCGGAAGGATGGGCTTTCTTT	CASSLSPDWGAEGWAFF
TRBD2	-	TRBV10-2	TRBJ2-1	TGCGCCAGCAGTGGGGATAGCGGGGGGGCCAGTCCCTACAATGAGCAGTTCTTC	CASSGDSGGASPYNEQFF
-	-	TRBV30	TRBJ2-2	TGTGCCTGGAGATCTCCCGGGACGCCTGGCCCCGGGGAGCTGTTTTTT	CAWRSPGTPGPGELFF
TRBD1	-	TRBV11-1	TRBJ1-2	TGTGCCAGCAGCTCGGGACAGTGGAACTATGGCTACACCTTC	CASSSGQWNYGYTF
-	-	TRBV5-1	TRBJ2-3	TGCGCCAGCAGCTTGGCCCAGGATACGCAGTATTTT	CASSLAQDTQYF
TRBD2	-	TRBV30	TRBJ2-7	TGTGCCTGGAGTGTAAGGCACACGGGGGGCGAGCAGTACTTC	CAWSVRHTGGEQYF
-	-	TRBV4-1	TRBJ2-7	TGCGCCAGCAGCCAAGATCCCGACAGGTCCTACGAGCAGTACTTC	CASSQDPDRSYEQYF
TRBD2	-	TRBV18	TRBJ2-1	TGTGCCAGCTCACCACAATTGGGGGAGGGCTCCTACAATGAGCAGTTCTTC	CASSPQLGEGSYNEQFF
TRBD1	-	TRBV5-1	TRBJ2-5	TGCGCCAGCAGCGAAATATCGGGACAGCAAGAGACCCAGTACTTC	CASSEISGQQETQYF
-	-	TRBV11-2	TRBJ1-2	TGTGCCAGCAGCTTAGTACAGGAGGGTGGCTACACCTTC	CASSLVQEGGYTF
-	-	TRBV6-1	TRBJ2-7	TGTGCCAGCACCTCCGAGGGTGCAAGCTCCTACGAGCAGTACTTC	CASTSEGASSYEQYF
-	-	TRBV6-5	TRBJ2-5	TGTGCCAGCGCGCGGACAGCCCAAGAGACCCAGTACTTC	CASARTAQETQYF
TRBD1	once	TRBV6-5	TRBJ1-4	TGTGCCAGCAGTTACTGGGGGACAGGGAATGAAAAACTGTTTTTT	CASSYWGTGNEKLFF
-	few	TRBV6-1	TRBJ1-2	TGTGCCAGCAGTTTAAGCACTAACTATGGCTACACCTTC	CASSLSTNYGYTF
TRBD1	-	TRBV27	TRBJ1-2	TGTGCCAGCAGTTTATCTTACAGGGGGCGCGGCTATGGCTACACCTTC	CASSLSYRGRGYGYTF
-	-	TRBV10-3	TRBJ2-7	TGTGCCAGCGCCCATGAGGGGGACCCTTGGAAGGAGCAGTACTTC	CASAHEGDPWKEQYF
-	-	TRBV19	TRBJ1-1	TGTGCCAGTAGTATAAGGACAGTAACCACTGAAGCTTTCTTT	CASSIRTVTTEAFF
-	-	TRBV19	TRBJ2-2	TGTGCCAGTACTCAGGGACTCGGGGAGCTGTTTTTT	CASTQGLGELFF
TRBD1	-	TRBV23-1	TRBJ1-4	TGCGCCAGCAGTCAAGGCGGGACAGGGGTTGAAAAACTGTTTTTT	CASSQGGTGVEKLFF
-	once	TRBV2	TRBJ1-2	TGTGCCAGCAGCACCCCCGTCCCCCCAAGGGGCTACACCTTC	CASSTPVPPRGYTF
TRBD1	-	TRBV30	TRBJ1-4	TGTGCCTGGAGGACAGGGGAAGAAAAACTGTTTTTT	CAWRTGEEKLFF
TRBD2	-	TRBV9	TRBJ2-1	TGTGCCAGCAACCCCCTCGCGGGGGATAACAATGAGCAGTTCTTC	CASNPLAGDNNEQFF
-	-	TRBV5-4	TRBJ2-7	TGTGCCAGCAGCTTAGGGGCAGGGGCATACGAGCAGTACTTC	CASSLGAGAYEQYF
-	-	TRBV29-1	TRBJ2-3	TGCAGCGTTGAACGGCAGGTTGGGGGAGATACGCAGTATTTT	CSVERQVGGDTQYF
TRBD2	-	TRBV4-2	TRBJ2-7	TGTGCCAGCAGCCGAGGACCCGCGGGGGGAGGCGAGCAGTACTTC	CASSRGPAGGGEQYF
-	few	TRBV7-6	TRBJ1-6	TGTGCCAGCAGCCAGGGAGGGGTGGGCGAATCACCCCTCCACTTT	CASSQGGVGESPLHF
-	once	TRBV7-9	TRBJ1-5	TGTGCCAGCGGACTGAATCAGCCCCAGCATTTT	CASGLNQPQHF
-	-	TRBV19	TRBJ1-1	TGTGCCAGTAGCCATGGAGGCGCTGAAGCTTTCTTT	CASSHGGAEAFF
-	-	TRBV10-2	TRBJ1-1	TGCGCCAGCAGTGATCCGAACACTGAAGCTTTCTTT	CASSDPNTEAFF
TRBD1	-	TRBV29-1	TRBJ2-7	TGCAGCGTCCGGGACAGCAGGGGACAGTACTTC	CSVRDSRGQYF
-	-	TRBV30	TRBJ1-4	TGTGCCTGGAGTGTCTTCTGGTCTTCCGGTAATGAAAAACTGTTTTTT	CAWSVFWSSGNEKLFF
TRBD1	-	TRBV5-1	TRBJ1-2	TGCGCCAGCAGCTCCCAGGGGGCCAACTATGGCTACACCTTC	CASSSQGANYGYTF
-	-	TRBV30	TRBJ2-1	TGTGCCTGGAGAAGGGAAACCGGGACCCAGTACAATGAGCAGTTCTTC	CAWRRETGTQYNEQFF
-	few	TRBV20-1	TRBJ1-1	TGCAGTGCTAGAGAGAACACTGAAGCTTTCTTT	CSARENTEAFF
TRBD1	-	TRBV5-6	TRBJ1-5	TGTGCCAGCAGCTTGGAAGGACAGGGCCAAAATCAGCCCCAGCATTTT	CASSLEGQGQNQPQHF
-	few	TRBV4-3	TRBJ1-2	TGCGCCAGCAGCCAAGACACACGAACTGGCTACACCTTC	CASSQDTRTGYTF